This is a list of T cell receptor beta chains from one sample in a study of human versus mouse CDR3 diversity and MHC coevolution. Profiling relied on immunoSEQ multiplex PCR, and the TCRdb table lists in-frame clones only, not all of them. The sample has tens of thousands of clones; less than 95% are singletons. The specimen was naive CD4+ T cells from blood. All receptors come from a person aged 30-69 years in good health. CDR3s include the opening cysteine and the closing phenylalanine or tryptophan. A D gene is named only where the DNA matches it firmly. The size of a clone is reported for some rows only, either as once, few or many, or as a class for expanded clones.

v_gene: TRBV5-1
j_gene: TRBJ2-3
abundance: NA
d_gene: TRBD2
CDR3nt: TGCGCCAGCTCTCCGGGACTAGCGGGGGGAGGGGGAGCAGATACGCAGTATTTT
CDR3aa: CASSPGLAGGGGADTQYF

v_gene: TRBV28
j_gene: TRBJ1-6
abundance: NA
d_gene: TRBD1
CDR3nt: TGTGCCAGCACGGTCGGGACAGGGGGATCACCCCTCCACTTT
CDR3aa: CASTVGTGGSPLHF

v_gene: TRBV6-1
j_gene: TRBJ2-7
abundance: NA
d_gene: NA
CDR3nt: TGTGCCAGCAGTGAACATACAGGAAATCACTACGAGCAGTACTTC
CDR3aa: CASSEHTGNHYEQYF

v_gene: TRBV7-9
j_gene: TRBJ2-3
abundance: NA
d_gene: TRBD2
CDR3nt: TGTGCCAGCAGCTTGGGCGGGAGGAGAACAGATACGCAGTATTTT
CDR3aa: CASSLGGRRTDTQYF

v_gene: TRBV18
j_gene: TRBJ1-3
abundance: NA
d_gene: NA
CDR3nt: TGTGCCAGCTCACCACCGGACAGCGGAAACGCCATATATTTT
CDR3aa: CASSPPDSGNAIYF

v_gene: TRBV4-1
j_gene: TRBJ1-1
abundance: NA
d_gene: NA
CDR3nt: TGCGCCAGCAGCCAAGGCTTGCCTCCGACGGGGGAAAAAGCTTTCTTT
CDR3aa: CASSQGLPPTGEKAFF

v_gene: TRBV6-6
j_gene: TRBJ2-7
abundance: NA
d_gene: NA
CDR3nt: TGTGCCAGCAGACCCCGACAGGACCTCTACGAGCAGTACTTC
CDR3aa: CASRPRQDLYEQYF

v_gene: TRBV10-1
j_gene: TRBJ2-1
abundance: NA
d_gene: NA
CDR3nt: TGCGCCAGCAGTGATACAGGGATCGTGAGGAATGAGCAGTTCTTC
CDR3aa: CASSDTGIVRNEQFF

v_gene: TRBV5-5
j_gene: TRBJ1-3
abundance: NA
d_gene: NA
CDR3nt: TGTGCCAGCAGCTCAGACTCTGGAAACACCATATATTTT
CDR3aa: CASSSDSGNTIYF

v_gene: TRBV4-1
j_gene: TRBJ2-7
abundance: NA
d_gene: TRBD2
CDR3nt: TGCGCCAGCAGCCAAAGGGAGGGGCCAACCTACGAGCAGTACTTC
CDR3aa: CASSQREGPTYEQYF

v_gene: TRBV12-5
j_gene: TRBJ1-2
abundance: NA
d_gene: TRBD1
CDR3nt: TGTGCTAGTGGGGGACAGGTTTATGGCTACACCTTC
CDR3aa: CASGGQVYGYTF

v_gene: TRBV20-1
j_gene: TRBJ2-1
abundance: NA
d_gene: NA
CDR3nt: TGCAGTGCTAGCAATAATGAGCAGTTCTTC
CDR3aa: CSASNNEQFF

v_gene: TRBV28
j_gene: TRBJ2-6
abundance: NA
d_gene: NA
CDR3nt: TGTGCCAGCAGTTTAGGGTCGGGAGCTGGGGCCAACGTCCTGACTTTC
CDR3aa: CASSLGSGAGANVLTF

v_gene: TRBV9
j_gene: TRBJ2-1
abundance: NA
d_gene: TRBD2
CDR3nt: TGTGCCAGCAGCGTAGTCGGTCTTGCTAGCGGGACCCACAATGAGCAGTTCTTC
CDR3aa: CASSVVGLASGTHNEQFF

v_gene: TRBV18
j_gene: TRBJ2-7
abundance: NA
d_gene: TRBD2
CDR3nt: TGTGCCAGCTCACCGACCGGGACTCCGGGGGGGGAGCAGTACTTC
CDR3aa: CASSPTGTPGGEQYF

v_gene: TRBV19
j_gene: TRBJ1-5
abundance: NA
d_gene: NA
CDR3nt: TGTGCCAGTAACCTGGGGGCAGGGGGCAATCAGCCCCAGCATTTT
CDR3aa: CASNLGAGGNQPQHF

v_gene: TRBV5-6
j_gene: TRBJ1-1
abundance: once
d_gene: TRBD1
CDR3nt: TGTGCCAGCAGCCCTGACAGGGACACTGAAGCTTTCTTT
CDR3aa: CASSPDRDTEAFF

v_gene: TRBV7-3
j_gene: TRBJ2-2
abundance: NA
d_gene: TRBD1
CDR3nt: TGTGCCAGCAGCTTCCTCTCCGACAGGGGCACCGGGGAGCTGTTTTTT
CDR3aa: CASSFLSDRGTGELFF

v_gene: TRBV27
j_gene: TRBJ2-7
abundance: once
d_gene: NA
CDR3nt: TGTGCCAGCAGTTTGACTACAGCGGTCTCCTACGAGCAGTACTTC
CDR3aa: CASSLTTAVSYEQYF

v_gene: TRBV10-3
j_gene: TRBJ1-5
abundance: NA
d_gene: NA
CDR3nt: TGTGCCATCAGTGGGGAGAGGAATCAGCCCCAGCATTTT
CDR3aa: CAISGERNQPQHF

v_gene: TRBV19
j_gene: TRBJ1-6
abundance: NA
d_gene: NA
CDR3nt: TGTGCCAGTAGTATAGGCGGCGGCGGAACTAATTCACCCCTCCACTTT
CDR3aa: CASSIGGGGTNSPLHF

v_gene: TRBV7-6
j_gene: TRBJ1-3
abundance: NA
d_gene: NA
CDR3nt: TGTGCCAGCAGCCGAGAACCGGAGGCCTCTGGAAACACCATATATTTT
CDR3aa: CASSREPEASGNTIYF

v_gene: TRBV7-7
j_gene: TRBJ2-5
abundance: NA
d_gene: NA
CDR3nt: TGTGCCAGCAGCTTGTCCATCCAAGAGACCCAGTACTTC
CDR3aa: CASSLSIQETQYF

v_gene: TRBV18
j_gene: TRBJ2-1
abundance: NA
d_gene: TRBD2
CDR3nt: TGTGCCAGCTCACCACCGGGACTAGGGGGGTTTTGGGAGCAGTTCTTC
CDR3aa: CASSPPGLGGFWEQFF

v_gene: TRBV7-9
j_gene: TRBJ1-4
abundance: NA
d_gene: NA
CDR3nt: TGTGCCAGCAGCCGCAGGGTTGGTGCAACTAATGAAAAACTGTTTTTT
CDR3aa: CASSRRVGATNEKLFF

v_gene: TRBV30
j_gene: TRBJ2-3
abundance: NA
d_gene: TRBD2
CDR3nt: TGTGCCTGGAGTCCAGGACTAGCGGAGGTGGATACGCAGTATTTT
CDR3aa: CAWSPGLAEVDTQYF

v_gene: TRBV7-9
j_gene: TRBJ2-7
abundance: NA
d_gene: NA
CDR3nt: TGTGCCACCGGGGGACAGTTCTACGAGCAGTACTTC
CDR3aa: CATGGQFYEQYF

v_gene: TRBV4-2
j_gene: TRBJ1-5
abundance: NA
d_gene: NA
CDR3nt: TGTGCCAGCAGCCAAGAGGGGGCGGCCTCCAATCAGCCCCAGCATTTT
CDR3aa: CASSQEGAASNQPQHF